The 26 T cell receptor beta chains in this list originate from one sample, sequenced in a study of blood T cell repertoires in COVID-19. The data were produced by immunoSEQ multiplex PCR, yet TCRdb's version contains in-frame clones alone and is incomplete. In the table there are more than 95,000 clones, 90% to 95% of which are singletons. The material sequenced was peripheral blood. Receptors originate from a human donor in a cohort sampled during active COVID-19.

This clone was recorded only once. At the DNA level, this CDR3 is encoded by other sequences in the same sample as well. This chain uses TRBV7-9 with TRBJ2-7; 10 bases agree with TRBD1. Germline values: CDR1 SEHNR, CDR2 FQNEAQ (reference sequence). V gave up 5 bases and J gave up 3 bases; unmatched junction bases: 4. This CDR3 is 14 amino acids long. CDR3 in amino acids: CASSPGTGDYEQYF. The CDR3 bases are TGTGCCAGCAGCCCTGGGACAGGGGACTACGAGCAGTACTTC. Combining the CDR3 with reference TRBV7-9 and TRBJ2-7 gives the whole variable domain DTGVSQNPRHKITKRGQNVTFRCDPISEHNRLYWYRQTLGQGPEFLTYFQNEAQLEKSRLLSDRFSAERPKGSFSTLEIQRTEQGDSAMYLCASSPGTGDYEQYFGPGTRLTVT.

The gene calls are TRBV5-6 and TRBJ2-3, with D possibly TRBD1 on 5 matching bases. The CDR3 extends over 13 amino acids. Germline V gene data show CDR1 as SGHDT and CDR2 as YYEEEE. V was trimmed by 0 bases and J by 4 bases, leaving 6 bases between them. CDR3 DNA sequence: TGTGCCAGCAGCTTGGGCAGGGCAGATACGCAGTATTTT. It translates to CASSLGRADTQYF.

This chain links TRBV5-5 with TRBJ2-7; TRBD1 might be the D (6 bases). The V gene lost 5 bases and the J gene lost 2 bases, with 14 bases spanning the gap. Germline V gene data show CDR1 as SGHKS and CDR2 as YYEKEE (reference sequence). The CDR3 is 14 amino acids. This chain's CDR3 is CASSFRDTAYEQYF. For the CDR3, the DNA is TGTGCCAGCAGTTTCAGGGACACAGCCTACGAGCAGTACTTC.

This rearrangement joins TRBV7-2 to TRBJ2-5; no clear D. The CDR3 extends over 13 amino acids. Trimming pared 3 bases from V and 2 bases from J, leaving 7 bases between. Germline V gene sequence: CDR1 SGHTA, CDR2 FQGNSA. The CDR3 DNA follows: TGTGCCAGCAGCTTTGAGGTTCAAGAGACCCAGTACTTC. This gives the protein CASSFEVQETQYF.

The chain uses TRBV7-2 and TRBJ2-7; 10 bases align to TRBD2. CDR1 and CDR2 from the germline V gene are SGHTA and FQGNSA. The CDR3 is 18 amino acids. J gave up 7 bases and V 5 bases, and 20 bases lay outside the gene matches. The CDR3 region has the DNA TGTGCCAGCAGCCCCCGCGGGGGGCTAGCGGGGGCCTCGGGGGAGCAGTACTTC. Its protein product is CASSPRGGLAGASGEQYF. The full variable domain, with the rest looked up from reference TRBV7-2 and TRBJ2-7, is GAGVSQSPSNKVTEKGKDVELRCDPISGHTALYWYRQSLGQGLEFLIYFQGNSAPDKSGLPSDRFSAERTGGSVSTLTIQRTQQEDSAVYLCASSPRGGLAGASGEQYFGPGTRLTVT.

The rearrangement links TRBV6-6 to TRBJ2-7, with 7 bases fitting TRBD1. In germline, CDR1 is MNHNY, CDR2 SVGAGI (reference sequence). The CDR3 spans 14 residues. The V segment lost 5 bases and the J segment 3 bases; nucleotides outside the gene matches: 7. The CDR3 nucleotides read TGTGCCAGCAGTGCCCCAGGGGGAGACTACGAGCAGTACTTC. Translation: CASSAPGGDYEQYF.

CDR3 nucleotide sequence: TGTGCCAGCAGTTTTGGTCCCCCCGGGGCCCAGTACTTC. As protein: CASSFGPPGAQYF. The V gene is TRBV12-3 or TRBV12-4, the J gene TRBJ2-5; D is perhaps TRBD2 (5 bases). V dropped 3 bases and J dropped 9 bases, with 14 bases sitting between them. The CDR3 covers 13 residues.

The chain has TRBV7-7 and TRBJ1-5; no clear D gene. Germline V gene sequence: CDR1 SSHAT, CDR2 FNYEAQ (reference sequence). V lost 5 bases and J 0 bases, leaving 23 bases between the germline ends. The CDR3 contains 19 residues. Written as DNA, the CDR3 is TGTGCCAGCAGCCCCGGTAGCGCCGGAACCCGGTATAGCAATCAGCCCCAGCATTTT. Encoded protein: CASSPGSAGTRYSNQPQHF.

The CDR3 DNA reads TGTGCCAGCAGCTTAAGGGACAGGATTAATGAAAAACTGTTTTTT. This gives the protein CASSLRDRINEKLFF. The chain employs TRBV7-8 and TRBJ1-4; 8 bases fit TRBD1. This CDR3 has 15 amino acids. The trim removed 2 bases at V and 4 bases at J, leaving 3 bases unmatched. Germline CDR1 and CDR2: SGHVS and FQNEAQ.

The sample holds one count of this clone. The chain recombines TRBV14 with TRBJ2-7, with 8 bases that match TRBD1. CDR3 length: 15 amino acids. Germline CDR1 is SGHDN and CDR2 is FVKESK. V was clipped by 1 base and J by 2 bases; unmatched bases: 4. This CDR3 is CASSQVNRGTYEQYF. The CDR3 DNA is TGTGCCAGCAGCCAAGTTAACAGGGGGACCTACGAGCAGTACTTC.

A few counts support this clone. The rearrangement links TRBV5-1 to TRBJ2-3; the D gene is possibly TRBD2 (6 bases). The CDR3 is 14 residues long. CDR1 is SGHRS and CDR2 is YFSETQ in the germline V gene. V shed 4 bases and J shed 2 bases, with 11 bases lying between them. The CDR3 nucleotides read TGCGCCAGCAGCCCCGGACTAAACACAGATACGCAGTATTTT. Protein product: CASSPGLNTDTQYF.

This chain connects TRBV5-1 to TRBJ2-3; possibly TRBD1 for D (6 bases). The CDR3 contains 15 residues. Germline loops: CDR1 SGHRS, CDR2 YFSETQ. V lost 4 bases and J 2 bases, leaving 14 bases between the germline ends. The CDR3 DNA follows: TGCGCCAGCAGCACGCAGGGGCGCGACACAGATACGCAGTATTTT. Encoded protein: CASSTQGRDTDTQYF.

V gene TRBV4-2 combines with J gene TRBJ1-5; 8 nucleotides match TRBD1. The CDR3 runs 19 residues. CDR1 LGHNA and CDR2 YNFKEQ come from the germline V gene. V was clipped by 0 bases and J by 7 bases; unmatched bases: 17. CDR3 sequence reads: CASSQDRRAGQVPRQPQHF. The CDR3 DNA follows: TGTGCCAGCAGCCAAGATAGGCGGGCGGGACAGGTCCCACGACAGCCCCAGCATTTT.

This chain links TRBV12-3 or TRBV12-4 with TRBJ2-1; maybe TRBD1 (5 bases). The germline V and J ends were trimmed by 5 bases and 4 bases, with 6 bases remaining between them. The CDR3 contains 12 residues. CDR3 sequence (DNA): TGTGCCAGCAGTGACAGTTACAATGAGCAGTTCTTC. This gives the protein CASSDSYNEQFF.

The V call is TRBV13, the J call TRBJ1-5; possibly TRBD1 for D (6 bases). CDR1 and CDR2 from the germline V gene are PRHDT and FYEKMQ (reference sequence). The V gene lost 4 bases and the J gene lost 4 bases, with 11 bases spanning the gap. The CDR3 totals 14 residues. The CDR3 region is CASSYGTRNQPQHF. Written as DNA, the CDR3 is TGTGCCAGCAGCTACGGGACAAGAAATCAGCCCCAGCATTTT.

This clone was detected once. In DNA form, the CDR3 reads TGTGCCAGCAGCCAAGCAGATTCCAGCTACGAGCAGTACTTC. Amino acid sequence: CASSQADSSYEQYF. This sequence joins TRBV4-2 and TRBJ2-7; D not resolved. V shed 1 base and J shed 3 bases, with 10 bases lying between them. CDR1 and CDR2 from the germline V gene are LGHNA and YNFKEQ. The CDR3 is made up of 14 amino acids.

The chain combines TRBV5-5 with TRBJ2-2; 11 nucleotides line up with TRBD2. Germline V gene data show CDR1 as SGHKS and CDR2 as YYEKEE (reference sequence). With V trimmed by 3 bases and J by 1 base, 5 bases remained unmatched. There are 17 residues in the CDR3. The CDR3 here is CASSSGGLAGNTGELFF. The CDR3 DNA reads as TGTGCCAGCAGCTCGGGTGGACTAGCGGGGAACACCGGGGAGCTGTTTTTT.

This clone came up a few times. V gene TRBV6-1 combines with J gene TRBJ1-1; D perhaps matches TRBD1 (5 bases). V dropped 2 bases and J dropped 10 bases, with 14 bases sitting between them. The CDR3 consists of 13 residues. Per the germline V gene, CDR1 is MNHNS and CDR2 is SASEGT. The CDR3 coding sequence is TGTGCCAGCAGTGAATCATGGGGGGTTAGAGCTTTCTTT. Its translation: CASSESWGVRAFF.

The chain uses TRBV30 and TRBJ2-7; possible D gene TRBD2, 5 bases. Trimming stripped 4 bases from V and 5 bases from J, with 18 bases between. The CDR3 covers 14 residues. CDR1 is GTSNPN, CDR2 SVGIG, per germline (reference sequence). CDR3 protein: CAWTPGGGRDEQYF. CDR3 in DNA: TGTGCCTGGACCCCTGGCGGAGGTCGCGACGAGCAGTACTTC.

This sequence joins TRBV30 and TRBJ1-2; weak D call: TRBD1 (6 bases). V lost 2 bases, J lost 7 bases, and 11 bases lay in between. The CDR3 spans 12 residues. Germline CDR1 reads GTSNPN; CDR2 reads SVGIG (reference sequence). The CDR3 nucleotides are TGTGCCTGGAGTTACAGGGTTGGTGGCTACACCTTC. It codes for CAWSYRVGGYTF.

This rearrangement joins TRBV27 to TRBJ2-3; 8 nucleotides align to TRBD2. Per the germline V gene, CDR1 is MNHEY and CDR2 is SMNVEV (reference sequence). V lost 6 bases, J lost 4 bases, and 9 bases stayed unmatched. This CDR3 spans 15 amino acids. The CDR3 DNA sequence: TGTGCCAGCAGGGTTCGGGAGGGCTGGGCAGATACGCAGTATTTT. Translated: CASRVREGWADTQYF.

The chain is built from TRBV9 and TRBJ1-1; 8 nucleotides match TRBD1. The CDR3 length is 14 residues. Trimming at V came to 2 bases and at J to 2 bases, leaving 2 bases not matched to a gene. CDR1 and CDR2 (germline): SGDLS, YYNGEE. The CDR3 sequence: CASSVGQANTEAFF. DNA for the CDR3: TGTGCCAGCAGCGTGGGACAGGCAAACACTGAAGCTTTCTTT. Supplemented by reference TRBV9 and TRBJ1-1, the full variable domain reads DSGVTQTPKHLITATGQRVTLRCSPRSGDLSVYWYQQSLDQGLQFLIQYYNGEERAKGNILERFSAQQFPDLHSELNLSSLELGDSALYFCASSVGQANTEAFFGQGTRLTVV.

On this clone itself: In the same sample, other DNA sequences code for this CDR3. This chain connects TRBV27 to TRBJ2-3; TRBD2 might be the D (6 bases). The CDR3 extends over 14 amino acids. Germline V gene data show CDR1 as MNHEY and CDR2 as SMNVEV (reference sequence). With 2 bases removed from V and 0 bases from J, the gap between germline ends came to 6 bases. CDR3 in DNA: TGTGCCAGCAGTTTAGGAGGGAGCACAGATACGCAGTATTTT. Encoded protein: CASSLGGSTDTQYF.

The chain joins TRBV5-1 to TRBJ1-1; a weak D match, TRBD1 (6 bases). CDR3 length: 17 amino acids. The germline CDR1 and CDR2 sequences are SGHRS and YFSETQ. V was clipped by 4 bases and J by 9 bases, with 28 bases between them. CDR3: CASSPDQGPPPVTKAFF. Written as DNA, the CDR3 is TGCGCCAGCAGCCCCGATCAGGGGCCCCCTCCCGTTACCAAAGCTTTCTTT.

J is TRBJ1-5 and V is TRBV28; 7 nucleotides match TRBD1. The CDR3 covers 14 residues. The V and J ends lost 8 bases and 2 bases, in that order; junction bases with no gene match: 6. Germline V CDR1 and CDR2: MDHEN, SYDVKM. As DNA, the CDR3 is TGTGCCAGCTCTACAGGGGTTGGCAATCAGCCCCAGCATTTT. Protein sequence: CASSTGVGNQPQHF.

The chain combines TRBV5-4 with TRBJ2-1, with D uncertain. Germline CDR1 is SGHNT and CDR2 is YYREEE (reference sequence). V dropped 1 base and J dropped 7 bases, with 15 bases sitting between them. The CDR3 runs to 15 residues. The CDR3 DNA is TGTGCCAGCAGCTTGTTAGGAGATAACGGGAATGAGCAGTTCTTC. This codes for CASSLLGDNGNEQFF.